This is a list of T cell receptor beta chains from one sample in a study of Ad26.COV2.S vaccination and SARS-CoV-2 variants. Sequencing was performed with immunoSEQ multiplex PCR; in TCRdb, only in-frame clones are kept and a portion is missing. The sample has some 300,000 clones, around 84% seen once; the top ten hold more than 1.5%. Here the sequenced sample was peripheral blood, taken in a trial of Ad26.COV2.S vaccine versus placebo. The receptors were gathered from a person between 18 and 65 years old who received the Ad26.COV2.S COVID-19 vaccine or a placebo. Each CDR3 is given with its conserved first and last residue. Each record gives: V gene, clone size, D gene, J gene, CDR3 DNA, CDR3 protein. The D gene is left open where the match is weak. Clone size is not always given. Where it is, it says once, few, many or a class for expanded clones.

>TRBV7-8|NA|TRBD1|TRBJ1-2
TGTGCCAGCAGCTTAAGGTTACAGGGGGCGGACTATGGCTACACCTTC
CASSLRLQGADYGYTF
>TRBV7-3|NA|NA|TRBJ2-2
TGTGCCAGCAGCTCCATCGCGGGTACCGGGGAGCTGTTTTTT
CASSSIAGTGELFF
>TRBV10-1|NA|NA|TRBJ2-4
TGCGCCAGCAGTGCGGGGGCTCCCCTTAAAAACATTCAGTACTTC
CASSAGAPLKNIQYF
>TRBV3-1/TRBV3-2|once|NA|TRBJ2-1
TGTGCCAGCAGCCTGACAGGCCCCCCCTCCTACAATGAGCAGTTCTTC
CASSLTGPPSYNEQFF
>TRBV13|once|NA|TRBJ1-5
TGTGCCAGCAGCTTAGATGGCCGGGATGGGACACCCATCCCAAGGGGCAATCAGCCCCAGCATTTT
CASSLDGRDGTPIPRGNQPQHF
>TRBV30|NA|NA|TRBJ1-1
TGTGCCTGTAGTAGGGGGTCCACTGAAGCTTTCTTT
CACSRGSTEAFF
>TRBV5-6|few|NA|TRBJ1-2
TGTGCCAGCAGCTTCGGCAGGGGAAGGAATGGCTACACCTTC
CASSFGRGRNGYTF
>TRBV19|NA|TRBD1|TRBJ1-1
TGTGCCAGTAGTCTCCGGACAGGGTGGAACGCTGAAGCTTTCTTT
CASSLRTGWNAEAFF
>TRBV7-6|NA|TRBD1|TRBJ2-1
TGTGCCAGCAGCTCCCATGCCGGGACAGACGACAATGAGCAGTTCTTC
CASSSHAGTDDNEQFF
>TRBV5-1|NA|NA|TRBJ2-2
TGCGCCAGCAGCTTGGAGATGGGGGTGCTGTTTTTT
CASSLEMGVLFF